A single sample is the source of the 16 T cell receptor beta chains below, sequenced in a study of cytomegalovirus exposure and HLA in healthy donors. PCR was performed using 60 Vbeta and 13 Jbeta primers. Libraries were prepared by immunoSEQ multiplex PCR; TCRdb keeps only in-frame clonotypes and omits some of them. The data contain about 120,000 clones, about three quarters of them singletons. Sequencing was done on a sample of PBMCs. The receptors originated from a woman aged 40 to 49 in good health and CMV-seropositive.

This sequence joins TRBV19 and TRBJ2-5; 13 bases fit TRBD2. The germline gives CDR1 LNHDA, CDR2 SQIVND (reference sequence). The CDR3 extends over 18 amino acids. With V trimmed by 5 bases and J by 3 bases, 12 bases remained unmatched. CDR3 DNA sequence: TGTGCCAGTAGTGCCCACTCAACTAGCGGGGGGGTGAAAGAGACCCAGTACTTC. It translates to CASSAHSTSGGVKETQYF.

The chain joins TRBV7-3 to TRBJ2-1; 9 positions agree with TRBD2. Germline CDR1 and CDR2: SGHTA and FQGTGA. The CDR3 loop spans 16 amino acids. With 5 bases clipped from V and 9 bases from J, the junction kept 14 bases outside the gene matches. The CDR3 sequence is CASSPRTGTSIPEQFF. CDR3 sequence (DNA): TGTGCCAGCAGCCCAAGGACCGGGACTAGCATCCCTGAGCAGTTCTTC.

J is TRBJ1-5 and V is TRBV10-3; weak D call: TRBD1 (6 bases). The V end lost 3 bases, the J end lost 7 bases, and 13 bases lay between the germline ends. The CDR3 spans 14 residues. Germline assignment: CDR1 ENHRY and CDR2 SYGVKD. This CDR3 is CAISENREGQPQHF. CDR3 nucleotide sequence: TGTGCCATCAGTGAAAACAGGGAGGGGCAGCCCCAGCATTTT.

The V gene is TRBV29-1, the J gene TRBJ1-1, with 8 bases lining up with TRBD1. The CDR3 runs 16 residues. Losses at the gene ends were 3 bases for V and 4 bases for J; bases not matched to a gene: 13. Germline-derived CDR1 and CDR2 are SQVTM and ANQGSEA. CDR3 DNA sequence: TGCAGCGTTGAGATGGGGTGGACAGGGAAGGGCACTGAAGCTTTCTTT. It yields the protein CSVEMGWTGKGTEAFF.

CDR3 protein: CASSGDLPGKDGYTF. The CDR3 region has the DNA TGTGCCAGCAGTGGAGACCTCCCGGGGAAGGATGGCTACACCTTC. The chain combines TRBV2 with TRBJ1-2, with D unclear. Germline CDR1 and CDR2: SNHLY and FYNNEI. The CDR3 has 15 residues. Trimming removed 4 bases from V and 6 bases from J, with 18 bases in between.

The chain carries TRBV19 and TRBJ2-6; 7 positions agree with TRBD1. Germline V gene sequence: CDR1 LNHDA, CDR2 SQIVND (reference sequence). The CDR3 extends over 17 amino acids. J gave up 0 bases and V 0 bases, and 2 bases lay outside the gene matches. CDR3 residues: CASSIERTGSGANVLTF. The CDR3 DNA is TGTGCCAGTAGTATAGAAAGGACAGGCTCTGGGGCCAACGTCCTGACTTTC. Supplemented by reference TRBV19 and TRBJ2-6, the full variable domain reads DGGITQSPKYLFRKEGQNVTLSCEQNLNHDAMYWYRQDPGQGLRLIYYSQIVNDFQKGDIAEGYSVSREKKESFPLTVTSAQKNPTAFYLCASSIERTGSGANVLTFGAGSRLTVL.

The chain carries TRBV15 and TRBJ1-1, with D tentatively TRBD1 (5 bases). Germline CDR1 LNHNV, CDR2 YYDKDF (reference sequence). The CDR3 covers 16 residues. Trimming removed 9 bases from V and 4 bases from J, with 24 bases in between. For the CDR3, the DNA is TGTGCCACGAAAATAGACAGAATCTTTGGCGGCACTGAAGCTTTCTTT. It codes for CATKIDRIFGGTEAFF.

This rearrangement joins TRBV5-4 to TRBJ2-7; D perhaps matches TRBD2 (5 bases). Germline V CDR1 and CDR2: SGHNT, YYREEE (reference sequence). Trimming cost V 4 bases and J 0 bases, with 20 bases left between them. This CDR3 region has 17 residues. DNA for the CDR3: TGTGCCAGCAGCGTTGGCCCGGGATCCCAAAGCTCCTACGAGCAGTACTTC. This encodes CASSVGPGSQSSYEQYF. The full variable domain, in which reference TRBV5-4 and TRBJ2-7 provide the parts outside the CDR3, is ETGVTQSPTHLIKTRGQQVTLRCSSQSGHNTVSWYQQALGQGPQFIFQYYREEENGRGNFPPRFSGLQFPNYSSELNVNALELDDSALYLCASSVGPGSQSSYEQYFGPGTRLTVT.

The chain recombines TRBV30 with TRBJ1-5; no clear D. In germline, CDR1 is GTSNPN, CDR2 SVGIG (reference sequence). Trimming took off 2 bases at V and 3 bases at J, with 8 bases between the two ends. The CDR3 covers 13 residues. DNA for the CDR3: TGTGCCTGGAGTAGGGAGAACAATCAGCCCCAGCATTTT. It translates to CAWSRENNQPQHF.

CDR3 protein: CASSTRQTSYEQYF. The CDR3 region has the DNA TGTGCCAGCAGCACCCGACAGACCTCCTACGAGCAGTACTTC. This sequence joins TRBV7-9 and TRBJ2-7; D may be TRBD1 (5 bases). Germline V lookup: CDR1 SEHNR, CDR2 FQNEAQ (reference sequence). Trimming took off 5 bases at V and 0 bases at J, with 11 bases between the two ends. The length of the CDR3 is 14 residues.

The chain recombines TRBV5-6 with TRBJ2-1, with D perhaps TRBD1 (5 bases). V shed 2 bases and J shed 6 bases, with 12 bases lying between them. The length of the CDR3 is 14 residues. CDR1 and CDR2 (germline): SGHDT, YYEEEE. Here the CDR3 DNA reads TGTGCCAGCAGCTTTGAGACAGTAGCCAATGAGCAGTTCTTC. This translates into CASSFETVANEQFF.

The V and J genes are TRBV6-5 and TRBJ1-4; D is unclear. The V end was cut by 3 bases, the J end by 2 bases, with 13 bases between. Germline V gene data show CDR1 as MNHEY and CDR2 as SVGAGI. This CDR3 has 16 amino acids. CDR3 bases: TGTGCCAGCAGTTATACCCCTGGTAGCACTAATGAAAAACTGTTTTTT. As protein: CASSYTPGSTNEKLFF.

The J gene is TRBJ2-7, the V gene TRBV6-1; 7 bases are shared with TRBD1. V trimming: 5 bases; J trimming: 2 bases; junction bases outside the gene matches: 9. The germline V gene encodes CDR1 MNHNS and CDR2 SASEGT. The CDR3 spans 15 residues. The DNA of the CDR3 is TGTGCCAGCAGTTCAAAGACAGGGTACACCTACGAGCAGTACTTC. Translation gives CASSSKTGYTYEQYF.

CDR3 amino acids: CAWSLSGTSGGWDTQYF. Here the CDR3 DNA reads TGTGCCTGGAGTTTGTCCGGGACTAGCGGGGGGTGGGATACGCAGTATTTT. The chain combines TRBV30 with TRBJ2-3; 15 bases agree with TRBD2. Per germline, CDR1 GTSNPN and CDR2 SVGIG (reference sequence). The CDR3 sequence is 17 residues long. The V gene end was trimmed by 2 bases and the J gene end by 6 bases; junction bases not matched to a gene: 9.

The count of this clone is one. The chain employs TRBV10-3 and TRBJ2-3; a weak D match, TRBD1 (6 bases). The CDR3 consists of 16 residues. CDR1 is ENHRY and CDR2 is SYGVKD in the germline V gene. With 3 bases removed from V and 0 bases from J, the gap between germline ends came to 13 bases. The CDR3 reads CAISERRDTSTDTQYF. The CDR3 nucleotides are TGTGCCATCAGTGAACGCCGGGACACCAGCACAGATACGCAGTATTTT.

V usage is TRBV7-9 and J usage is TRBJ2-3; 8 nucleotides line up with TRBD2. The CDR3 is 15 residues long. J was trimmed by 2 bases and V by 4 bases; bases with no gene match: 5. The germline CDR1 and CDR2 sequences are SEHNR and FQNEAQ (reference sequence). CDR3 DNA: TGTGCCAGCAGCTGGACGGGGGGGAACACAGATACGCAGTATTTT. Protein sequence: CASSWTGGNTDTQYF. The full variable domain, with the rest looked up from reference TRBV7-9 and TRBJ2-3, is DTGVSQNPRHKITKRGQNVTFRCDPISEHNRLYWYRQTLGQGPEFLTYFQNEAQLEKSRLLSDRFSAERPKGSFSTLEIQRTEQGDSAMYLCASSWTGGNTDTQYFGPGTRLTVL.